This T cell receptor beta chain derives from a study of T-cell memory formation after mild COVID-19. The CDR3 spans 13 residues. The germline CDR1 and CDR2 sequences are LNHDA and SQIVND (reference sequence). V lost 3 bases to trimming and J lost 0 bases, with 5 bases between them. TCR alpha and TCR beta cDNA libraries with sample barcodes and UMIs came from 5'RACE using constant-segment primers. TCRdb re-analysed the 5' RACE reads in MiXCR, keeping a single row per CDR3 protein. The data contain 200,000 to 250,000 distinct CDR3 sequences, over 8.5% of them singletons. This clonotype was observed a few times. Its matching antigen is unknown. Whole-study findings and limits: Cross-reactive memory seemingly joined, as some responding clones were found in pre-infection memory. Clones shrinking between day 15 and 85 showed a balanced CD4/CD8 split, and those that grew later tilted toward CD4+.

The clonotype comes from a man between 18 and 35 years old who had mild COVID-19 (a few samples of this study predate the infection). Cell type and time point are not known. The chain links TRBV19 to TRBJ1-1; D gene uncertain. The source material was PBMCs or a T cell subset sorted from them (not recorded which). The CDR3 reads CASSIVLNTEAFF. DNA for the CDR3: TGTGCCAGTAGTATTGTCTTGAACACTGAAGCTTTCTTT.